Shown below are 11 T cell receptor beta chains from a single sample sequenced in a study of identical twins (dated by TCRdb to 2016 to 2017). To prepare the library, 5' RACE was applied. These reads were obtained on an Illumina HiSeq 2000. Starting from the raw public reads, TCRdb applied fastp trimming at Q25, assembled clones with MiXCR and retained in-frame beta chains. CDR3 protein sequences are deduplicated, and each keeps its most common genes and DNA. Here the sample has about 210,000 distinct CDR3 sequences; approximately 9% occur a single time. The top ten clones comprise 4.5% to 5.5% of the sample. Sample: memory (CD45RO+) T cells sorted from blood. Explained via the paper, the cell subset or site label denotes: CD45RO+ enriched T cells. The receptor source for this set is a woman younger than 30 in good health.

This clonotype was seen a few times. V gene TRBV20-1 combines with J gene TRBJ1-1; D uncertain. Trimming took 6 bases from V and 0 from J, leaving 8 bases between them. CDR1 DFQATT and CDR2 SNEGSKA come from the germline V gene (reference sequence). The CDR3 runs 12 residues. CDR3 bases: TGCAGTGCCTGGGTTCTGAACACTGAAGCTTTCTTT. Its translation is CSAWVLNTEAFF.

This clonotype was observed many times. The chain links TRBV27 to TRBJ2-1; 8 nucleotides line up with TRBD2. V lost 2 bases, J lost 8 bases, and 8 bases stayed unmatched. CDR1 and CDR2 from the germline V gene are MNHEY and SMNVEV (reference sequence). This CDR3 is 15 amino acids long. CDR3 in DNA: TGTGCCAGCAGTTTAATGGCGGGAGGAACCGATGAGCAGTTCTTC. It is translated as CASSLMAGGTDEQFF.

V gene TRBV6-2 or TRBV6-3 combines with J gene TRBJ2-3; D is possibly TRBD1 (5 bases). Germline lookup yields CDR1 MNHEY and CDR2 SVGEGT. This CDR3 comprises 15 residues. V dropped 6 bases and J dropped 6 bases, with 19 bases sitting between them. The CDR3 bases are TGTGCCAGCAGCTCGATAGGCAGGGTTACGGATACGCAGTATTTT. It is translated as CASSSIGRVTDTQYF.

This clonotype has just a few counts. The V call is TRBV9, the J call TRBJ2-7; TRBD1 matches at 8 bases. CDR3 length: 15 residues. Germline V CDR1 and CDR2: SGDLS, YYNGEE. The V segment lost 3 bases and the J segment 0 bases; nucleotides outside the gene matches: 5. Written as DNA, the CDR3 is TGTGCCAGCAGCGCGCGGACAGGGTCCTCCTACGAGCAGTACTTC. This codes for CASSARTGSSYEQYF. Using reference TRBV9 and TRBJ2-7 for the parts outside the CDR3, the full variable domain is DSGVTQTPKHLITATGQRVTLRCSPRSGDLSVYWYQQSLDQGLQFLIQYYNGEERAKGNILERFSAQQFPDLHSELNLSSLELGDSALYFCASSARTGSSYEQYFGPGTRLTVT.

This chain joins TRBV18 and TRBJ2-7; D might be TRBD2 (6 bases). The CDR3 has 13 amino acids. Germline loops: CDR1 KGHSH, CDR2 LQKENI. Trimming took 2 bases from V and 3 from J, leaving 8 bases between them. The CDR3 nucleotides read TGTGCCAGCTCACCAGGGAGGTACTACGAGCAGTACTTC. Amino acids: CASSPGRYYEQYF.

This clonotype was observed a handful of times. As DNA, the CDR3 is TGTGCCAGCAGCCCCAGACGTGGCTACACCTTC. It specifies CASSPRRGYTF. The genes are TRBV5-5 and TRBJ1-2, with no clear D. The CDR3 totals 11 residues. Trimming left V 4 bases short and J 7 bases short, with 8 bases between. Germline V gives CDR1 SGHKS, CDR2 YYEKEE (reference sequence).

In this sample, this clonotype turned up many times. V and J are TRBV6-1 and TRBJ2-3; D tentatively reads TRBD1 or TRBD2 (6 bases each). The CDR3 has 15 residues. The V end lost 5 bases, the J end lost 4 bases, and 16 bases lay between the germline ends. The V gene's germline CDR1 is MNHNS and CDR2 SASEGT. The CDR3 coding sequence is TGTGCCAGCAGTCCTTGGGCGGAGGGGGCAGATACGCAGTATTTT. Protein product: CASSPWAEGADTQYF.

The chain carries TRBV20-1 and TRBJ2-3; no clear D. Per the germline V gene, CDR1 is DFQATT and CDR2 is SNEGSKA (reference sequence). This CDR3 region has 12 residues. V dropped 1 base and J dropped 3 bases, with 5 bases sitting between them. The CDR3 loop reads CSARVLTDTQYF. In nucleotides, the CDR3 is TGCAGTGCTAGAGTCCTGACAGATACGCAGTATTTT.

This clonotype was recorded at least ten times. The chain links TRBV6-5 to TRBJ2-1; TRBD2 agrees at 10 bases. With 0 bases clipped from V and 0 bases from J, the junction kept 2 bases outside the gene matches. Germline V gene lookup returns CDR1 MNHEY and CDR2 SVGAGI. CDR3 size: 17 residues. This CDR3 is CASSYSASGSSYNEQFF. CDR3 sequence (DNA): TGTGCCAGCAGTTACTCTGCTAGCGGGAGCTCCTACAATGAGCAGTTCTTC.

The chain is built from TRBV7-9 and TRBJ1-3; no clear D gene. The germline CDR1 and CDR2 sequences are SEHNR and FQNEAQ (reference sequence). The CDR3 is 12 residues long. V dropped 8 bases and J dropped 0 bases, with 5 bases sitting between them. The CDR3 sequence: CASEGSGNTIYF. The CDR3, as DNA: TGTGCCAGCGAGGGCTCTGGAAACACCATATATTTT. Full variable domain (remainder filled in from reference TRBV7-9 and TRBJ1-3): DTGVSQNPRHKITKRGQNVTFRCDPISEHNRLYWYRQTLGQGPEFLTYFQNEAQLEKSRLLSDRFSAERPKGSFSTLEIQRTEQGDSAMYLCASEGSGNTIYFGEGSWLTVV.

This clonotype was counted only a few times. The V and J genes are TRBV12-3 or TRBV12-4 and TRBJ2-7, with 7 bases identical to TRBD1. The V segment lost 4 bases and the J segment 5 bases; nucleotides outside the gene matches: 17. The CDR3 extends over 17 amino acids. The CDR3: CASSSQVAIRGKDEQYF. The DNA for the CDR3 is TGTGCCAGCAGTTCCCAGGTGGCGATCAGGGGGAAGGACGAGCAGTACTTC.